This T cell receptor (beta chain) was sequenced in a study of cytomegalovirus exposure and HLA in healthy donors. Study-wide context: Per a later analysis, the 550 to 850 first-cohort and under 150 validation repertoires shared one platform.

The assay was immunoSEQ multiplex PCR, and TCRdb's table has in-frame clones only and misses some. Of 200,000 to 250,000 clones listed, about 90% are singletons. CDR1 MNHEY and CDR2 SVGAGI come from the germline V gene. The CDR3 covers 13 residues. The germline V and J ends were trimmed by 11 bases and 0 bases, with 10 bases remaining between them. The J gene is TRBJ1-4, the V gene TRBV6-5, with a possible D match to TRBD1 (6 bases). Sequenced: PBMCs. The origin of this receptor is a man younger than 35 in good health and CMV-seropositive. CDR3 bases: TGTGCCGGGGGGACACCAACTAATGAAAAACTGTTTTTT. This translates into CAGGTPTNEKLFF.